Presented here are 7 T cell receptor beta chains from one specimen sequenced in a study of blood T cell repertoires in COVID-19 (TCRdb year 2020). Libraries were constructed by the immunoSEQ multiplex PCR assay. Sourced from immuneACCESS, this table was stored by TCRdb with only in-frame sequences that have V and J called. A share of the clones is absent; for the studies checked, an unresolved V gene accounts for under half, and the remainder has no known explanation. Across this sample there are 65,000 to 85,000 clones, with roughly 88% seen only once. The ten largest account for just over 2.5% of the sample. Sequencing input: peripheral blood. Receptors originate from a human donor in a cohort sampled during active COVID-19.

The V and J genes are TRBV5-6 and TRBJ1-3; D unclear. Trimming cost V 4 bases and J 2 bases, with 10 bases left between them. The length of the CDR3 is 14 residues. The V gene's germline CDR1 is SGHDT and CDR2 YYEEEE. CDR3 sequence: CASSPDLTGNTIYF. The CDR3, as DNA: TGTGCCAGCAGCCCGGACTTAACTGGAAACACCATATATTTT.

J is TRBJ1-4 and V is TRBV5-1; 12 nucleotides line up with TRBD1. V shed 2 bases and J 3 bases; nucleotides not matched to a gene: 5. The CDR3 sequence is 17 residues long. From germline, CDR1 is SGHRS and CDR2 YFSETQ. This CDR3 reads CASSFGTGGLPNEKLFF. CDR3 nucleotides: TGCGCCAGCAGCTTTGGGACAGGGGGCTTACCTAATGAAAAACTGTTTTTT.

This chain connects TRBV12-3 or TRBV12-4 to TRBJ1-1; no definite D call. The CDR3 runs to 13 residues. Deletions cut 2 bases from V and 2 bases from J, with 6 bases between. The DNA for the CDR3 is TGTGCCAGCAGTTTAAGCGAAAACACTGAAGCTTTCTTT. It yields the protein CASSLSENTEAFF.

The rearrangement joins TRBV6-1 to TRBJ2-1, with TRBD2 matching 11 bases. Germline trimming cut 3 bases from V and 6 bases from J; bases unmatched to any gene: 4. The germline V gene has CDR1 MNHNS and CDR2 SASEGT. The CDR3 runs to 15 residues. This CDR3 is CASSEIAGGSNEQFF. The CDR3 nucleotides read TGTGCCAGCAGTGAGATAGCGGGGGGGAGCAATGAGCAGTTCTTC.

DNA of the CDR3: TGTGCCAGCAAGACAGAAACTAACTATGGCTACACCTTC. Amino acids: CASKTETNYGYTF. The rearrangement joins TRBV6-5 to TRBJ1-2, with D possibly being TRBD1 (5 bases). Trimming removed 7 bases from V and 0 bases from J, with 9 bases in between. This CDR3 spans 13 amino acids. The germline V gene encodes CDR1 MNHEY and CDR2 SVGAGI.

V and J are TRBV4-3 and TRBJ2-7, with 9 bases matching TRBD1. Looked up from germline, CDR1 is LGHNA and CDR2 is YSLEER. The CDR3 has 15 residues. V was pared by 2 bases and J by 3 bases, with 5 bases of the junction left unmatched. CDR3 sequence (DNA): TGCGCCAGCAGCCAATTCGAGGACAGGGGCTACGAGCAGTACTTC. Amino acids: CASSQFEDRGYEQYF.

This chain links TRBV6-2 or TRBV6-3 with TRBJ2-3; 10 nucleotides match TRBD2. With V trimmed by 4 bases and J by 6 bases, 13 bases remained unmatched. This CDR3 has 17 amino acids. Germline-derived CDR1 and CDR2 are MNHEY and SVGEGT. CDR3 protein: CASSSHPSGRGVDTQYF. CDR3 in DNA: TGTGCCAGCAGTTCACATCCTAGCGGGAGAGGTGTGGATACGCAGTATTTT.